This record covers a single T cell receptor (beta chain). What it recognizes is unknown. The data were taken from a study of cytomegalovirus exposure and HLA in healthy donors. Amplification used 60 Vbeta primers and 13 Jbeta primers. Profiled with immunoSEQ multiplex PCR; TCRdb holds only in-frame clones, not every one. Altogether some 160,000 clones are present, roughly 78% being singletons, with the ten largest covering 3.1%. The CDR3 runs to 18 residues. The V gene's germline CDR1 is SGHVS and CDR2 FQNEAQ. V was pared by 1 base and J by 7 bases, with 20 bases between. Broader study findings: Highest at DRB1 and lowest at HLA-C, TCR association rates differed among HLA loci in a later analysis. TCR beta sequences reportedly predicted most subjects' HLA-A and HLA-B alleles accurately.

The source of this sequence is a woman between 35 and 50 years old in good health and CMV-seronegative. Material for sequencing was PBMCs. V and J are TRBV7-8 and TRBJ1-6; D may be TRBD1 (6 bases). Here the CDR3 reads CASSLGGGGGLVNSPLHF. The DNA for the CDR3 is TGTGCCAGCAGCTTAGGGGGGGGTGGGGGGCTTGTGAATTCACCCCTCCACTTT. Looking up the rest from reference TRBV7-8 and TRBJ1-6 gives the full variable domain: GAGVSQSPRYKVAKRGQDVALRCDPISGHVSLFWYQQALGQGPEFLTYFQNEAQLDKSGLPSDRFFAERPEGSVSTLKIQRTQQEDSAVYLCASSLGGGGGLVNSPLHFGNGTRLTVT.